Each of the 24 T cell receptor beta chains below was sequenced from the same sample in a study of identical twins. Each CDR3 protein is one row after TCRdb ran MiXCR on the 5' RACE reads. The repertoire has about 500,000 distinct CDR3 sequences, roughly an eighth of them found once; the top ten carry approximately 1%. These data also formed part of another study, on yellow fever vaccine responses in identical twins.

Sequencing was carried out using CD4+ T cells sorted from blood. These receptors originate from a woman between 18 and 29 years old in good health.

This clonotype came up many times. The chain employs TRBV7-9 and TRBJ2-7, with a tentative D call TRBD2 (5 bases). Per the germline V gene, CDR1 is SEHNR and CDR2 is FQNEAQ (reference sequence). The CDR3 runs 14 residues. The V end lost 0 bases, the J end lost 5 bases, and 11 bases lay between the germline ends. The CDR3 region has the DNA TGTGCCAGCAGCTTAGCTACTCACGGGGACGAGCAGTACTTC. This encodes CASSLATHGDEQYF.

This clonotype appeared once. This may come from a read error, since a much larger clone is one base off. The genes are TRBV29-1 and TRBJ2-2, with 9 bases lining up with TRBD1. The CDR3 is made up of 13 amino acids. Germline CDR1 SQVTM, CDR2 ANQGSEA. With V trimmed by 6 bases and J by 6 bases, 5 bases remained unmatched. CDR3 nucleotides: TGCAGCGTGAGACAGGGGGTGGCCGGGGAGCTGTTTTTT. Its protein is CSVRQGVAGELFF.

This clonotype was recorded many times. The rearrangement links TRBV5-6 to TRBJ2-1; D is unclear. Germline assignment: CDR1 SGHDT and CDR2 YYEEEE. With 0 bases removed from V and 3 bases from J, the gap between germline ends came to 7 bases. The CDR3 is made up of 14 amino acids. The CDR3 coding sequence is TGTGCCAGCAGCTTGGTAGACGGCTACAATGAGCAGTTCTTC. Its protein is CASSLVDGYNEQFF.

There are many counts of this clonotype. The chain employs TRBV12-3 or TRBV12-4 and TRBJ2-7; 7 bases align to TRBD1. The CDR3 has 13 residues. V lost 6 bases to trimming and J lost 1 base; unmatched junction nucleotides: 3. CDR3 residues: CASRPTGSYEQYF. CDR3 nucleotide sequence: TGTGCCAGCAGACCGACAGGGTCCTACGAGCAGTACTTC.

The sample holds a few counts of this clonotype. V is TRBV7-2 and J is TRBJ2-3; 15 bases are a match to TRBD2. The CDR3 consists of 17 residues. The V segment lost 4 bases and the J segment 4 bases; nucleotides outside the gene matches: 6. Germline assignment: CDR1 SGHTA and CDR2 FQGNSA. CDR3 sequence: CASSSRTSGGASDTQYF. For the CDR3, the DNA is TGTGCCAGCAGCTCCAGGACTAGCGGGGGGGCCTCAGATACGCAGTATTTT. The full variable domain, completed using reference TRBV7-2 and TRBJ2-3, is GAGVSQSPSNKVTEKGKDVELRCDPISGHTALYWYRQSLGQGLEFLIYFQGNSAPDKSGLPSDRFSAERTGGSVSTLTIQRTQQEDSAVYLCASSSRTSGGASDTQYFGPGTRLTVL.

This clonotype was seen a handful of times. The chain links TRBV20-1 to TRBJ2-1; 10 bases line up with TRBD2. In germline, CDR1 is DFQATT, CDR2 SNEGSKA (reference sequence). J was trimmed by 4 bases and V by 5 bases; bases with no gene match: 5. The CDR3 has 14 amino acids. This chain's CDR3 is CSAPSGSRYNEQFF. CDR3 nucleotide sequence: TGCAGTGCTCCTAGCGGGAGTCGGTACAATGAGCAGTTCTTC.

The CDR3 sequence: CASSPTSGVTIYF. CDR3 DNA: TGTGCCAGCTCACCAACCTCGGGGGTCACCATATATTTT. This chain connects TRBV18 to TRBJ1-3, with D tentatively TRBD1 (5 bases). Trimming cost V 2 bases and J 9 bases, with 11 bases left between them. The germline V gene encodes CDR1 KGHSH and CDR2 LQKENI. CDR3 length: 13 amino acids.

There are a few counts of this clonotype. The V gene is TRBV20-1, the J gene TRBJ2-4; 10 bases are shared with TRBD2. The J segment lost 1 base and the V segment lost 6 bases, leaving 15 bases of the junction unmatched. Germline-derived CDR1 and CDR2 are DFQATT and SNEGSKA (reference sequence). CDR3 length: 18 residues. The CDR3 DNA is TGCAGTGCCCAGAGCAGGGCTAGCGGGAGTATTGCCAAAAACATTCAGTACTTC. Amino acid sequence: CSAQSRASGSIAKNIQYF.

The V gene is TRBV6-1, the J gene TRBJ1-1; the D is unclear. The germline gives CDR1 MNHNS, CDR2 SASEGT. There are 13 residues in the CDR3. With 7 bases removed from V and 8 bases from J, the gap between germline ends came to 17 bases. CDR3: CASNPLRGTEAFF. The DNA of the CDR3 is TGTGCCAGCAACCCCCTCCGGGGAACAGAAGCTTTCTTT.

The rearrangement joins TRBV7-9 to TRBJ2-3; D might be TRBD2 (5 bases). Germline CDR1 is SEHNR and CDR2 is FQNEAQ (reference sequence). V lost 6 bases to trimming and J lost 3 bases, with 13 bases between them. The CDR3 has 14 amino acids. The CDR3: CASRAEGGTDTQYF. CDR3 bases: TGTGCCAGCAGGGCGGAAGGAGGAACAGATACGCAGTATTTT.

This clonotype was seen only a few times. The chain couples TRBV28 to TRBJ1-1; D call uncertain. CDR3 length: 12 residues. CDR1 and CDR2 from the germline V gene are MDHEN and SYDVKM. The V gene lost 2 bases and the J gene lost 6 bases, with 7 bases spanning the gap. The CDR3 DNA reads as TGTGCCAGCAGTTTACAACGGGCTGAAGCTTTCTTT. It codes for CASSLQRAEAFF.

The chain combines TRBV30 with TRBJ2-1; D is possibly TRBD2 (5 bases). Germline V gene data show CDR1 as GTSNPN and CDR2 as SVGIG (reference sequence). The CDR3 contains 14 residues. V was cut by 0 bases and J by 4 bases, with 10 bases left in between. The CDR3 nucleotides are TGTGCCTGGAGTGTTCCCCGGGGATACAATGAGCAGTTCTTC. Protein: CAWSVPRGYNEQFF.

This chain joins TRBV5-1 and TRBJ1-1, with TRBD1 as a possible D gene (6 bases). Germline V gives CDR1 SGHRS, CDR2 YFSETQ. There are 16 residues in the CDR3. The ends were cut back, 0 bases at V and 1 base at J, with 13 bases in the middle. The DNA for the CDR3 is TGCGCCAGCAGCTTGGGGGACAAAAGGGGGAACACTGAAGCTTTCTTT. It translates to CASSLGDKRGNTEAFF.

This clonotype was observed many times. The J gene is TRBJ1-5, the V gene TRBV12-3 or TRBV12-4; perhaps TRBD1 as D (5 bases). This CDR3 comprises 17 residues. Trimming stripped 6 bases from V and 6 bases from J, with 24 bases between. The CDR3 here is CASSNRRVAGEGQPQHF. The CDR3 region has the DNA TGTGCCAGCAGCAACCGCCGGGTTGCGGGGGAAGGTCAGCCCCAGCATTTT.

This clonotype has more than one count but fewer than ten. This rearrangement joins TRBV28 to TRBJ1-1, with TRBD1 identical over 8 bases. The CDR3 runs to 13 residues. Losses at the gene ends were 7 bases for V and 3 bases for J; bases not matched to a gene: 4. Germline V gene lookup returns CDR1 MDHEN and CDR2 SYDVKM. CDR3: CASNAQGDTEAFF. CDR3 in DNA: TGTGCCAGCAACGCACAGGGGGACACTGAAGCTTTCTTT.

Here the CDR3 reads CASGYRGNYGYTF. CDR3 nucleotide sequence: TGTGCCAGCGGTTACAGGGGGAACTATGGCTACACCTTC. The genes are TRBV27 and TRBJ1-2, with 8 nucleotides matching TRBD1. V shed 8 bases and J 2 bases; nucleotides not matched to a gene: 4. This CDR3 is 13 amino acids long. Germline loops: CDR1 MNHEY, CDR2 SMNVEV (reference sequence).

This clonotype was detected many times. The rearrangement uses TRBV5-1 and TRBJ2-1, with 12 bases lining up with TRBD2. CDR1 and CDR2 from the germline V gene are SGHRS and YFSETQ. The CDR3 totals 16 residues. Unmatched junction bases numbered 5, after V lost 4 bases and J lost 3 bases. CDR3 sequence: CASSATSGGHYNEQFF. The CDR3 nucleotides read TGCGCCAGCAGCGCGACTAGCGGGGGCCACTACAATGAGCAGTTCTTC.

The chain recombines TRBV2 with TRBJ2-3; 7 bases are a match to TRBD1. Trimming took 6 bases from V and 1 from J; bases not matched to a gene: 7. The CDR3 is made up of 15 amino acids. Germline assignment: CDR1 SNHLY and CDR2 FYNNEI. CDR3 sequence: CASRSTGVGTDTQYF. The CDR3 DNA sequence: TGTGCCAGCAGGAGTACAGGGGTCGGCACAGATACGCAGTATTTT.

Only a few counts were recorded for this clonotype. CDR3 loop: CASSYSIFGTRSINEQFF. CDR3 sequence (DNA): TGTGCCAGCAGTTACTCGATTTTCGGGACTAGAAGTATCAATGAGCAGTTCTTC. V and J are TRBV6-2 or TRBV6-3 and TRBJ2-1; TRBD2 matches 8 bases. The ends lost 0 bases at V and 6 bases at J; junction bases unmatched: 13. CDR1 is MNHEY and CDR2 is SVGEGT in the germline V gene. The CDR3 is made up of 18 amino acids.

This clonotype was seen more than once but under ten times. The gene calls are TRBV6-5 and TRBJ1-5, with D perhaps TRBD1 (5 bases). Trimming left V 0 bases short and J 6 bases short, with 15 bases between. CDR3 length equals 16 residues. The germline gives CDR1 MNHEY, CDR2 SVGAGI. CDR3 in amino acids: CASSYSGRAVVQPQHF. In DNA, the CDR3 is TGTGCCAGCAGTTACTCGGGCAGGGCCGTTGTTCAGCCCCAGCATTTT.

This clonotype has just a few counts. V gene TRBV5-6 combines with J gene TRBJ2-3; 8 bases align to TRBD2. Germline CDR1 reads SGHDT; CDR2 reads YYEEEE. The CDR3 length is 18 residues. V lost 4 bases to trimming and J lost 0 bases; unmatched junction nucleotides: 13. DNA of the CDR3: TGTGCCAGCAGCCGGAGGTGGTCAAGCGGGGGAAGCACAGATACGCAGTATTTT. Translation gives CASSRRWSSGGSTDTQYF.

The chain has TRBV12-3 or TRBV12-4 and TRBJ2-7, with D possibly called TRBD1 or TRBD2 (5 bases each). V was trimmed by 5 bases and J by 5 bases, leaving 19 bases between them. The CDR3 extends over 15 amino acids. The CDR3 region is CASSPRRGTGHEQYF. The DNA of the CDR3 is TGTGCCAGCAGTCCCAGGAGAGGGACGGGCCACGAGCAGTACTTC.

The table lists this clonotype with many counts. J is TRBJ1-1 and V is TRBV4-1; no firm D call. Germline values: CDR1 MGHRA, CDR2 YSYEKL. The V and J ends lost 6 bases and 1 base respectively, with 12 bases between them. There are 14 residues in the CDR3. CDR3 coding DNA: TGCGCCAGCAGTGCACCCACACGGAACACTGAAGCTTTCTTT. This codes for CASSAPTRNTEAFF.

The table lists this clonotype with a few counts. The rearrangement links TRBV3-1 to TRBJ1-3; D gene unclear. V was shortened by 4 bases and J by 3 bases, with 10 bases between the two germline ends. Germline V gene data show CDR1 as LGHDT and CDR2 as YNNKEL (reference sequence). The CDR3 spans 14 residues. CDR3 nucleotides: TGTGCCAGCAGCCCCCAAGGCGGTGGAAACACCATATATTTT. This gives the protein CASSPQGGGNTIYF.